This TCR beta chain was sequenced during a study of blood T cell repertoires in COVID-19. Study-wide background: From the United States, Italy and Spain came samples of acute and convalescent COVID-19.

Original processing methods: Amplified reference gene primers provided the basis for estimating nucleated cell counts. The method was immunoSEQ multiplex PCR; TCRdb's version includes in-frame clones alone and lacks a portion of them. Clonal size and the V and J genes are those of that table, whereas D and trimming came from the DNA. The sample has over 200,000 clones, 88% seen once. Cohort placement rested on clinical history that participants reported themselves. The CDR3 spans 15 residues. The germline V gene has CDR1 SGDLS and CDR2 YYNGEE. As to this clone: Germline is not matched at one junction end, which may reflect a read error.

The chain uses TRBV9 and TRBJ1-4; D remains ambiguous. The sequence was obtained from a woman aged 40-49 years with acute COVID-19. Material: PBMCs or T cells enriched from blood (not recorded which). The CDR3 DNA reads as TGTGCCAACAGCGTGTCTCACGGGGAGGATGAAAAACTGTTTTTT. It is translated as CANSVSHGEDEKLFF.